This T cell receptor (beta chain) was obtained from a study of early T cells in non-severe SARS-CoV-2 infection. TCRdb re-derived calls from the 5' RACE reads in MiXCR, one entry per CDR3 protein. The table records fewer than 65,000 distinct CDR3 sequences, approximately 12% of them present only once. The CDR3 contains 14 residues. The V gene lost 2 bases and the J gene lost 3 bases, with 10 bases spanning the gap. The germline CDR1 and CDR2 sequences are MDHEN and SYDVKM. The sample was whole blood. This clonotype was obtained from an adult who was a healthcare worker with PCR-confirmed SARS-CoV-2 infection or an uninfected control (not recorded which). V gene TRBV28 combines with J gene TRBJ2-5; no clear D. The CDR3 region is CASSLGITEETQYF. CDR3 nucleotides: TGTGCCAGCAGTTTAGGCATCACTGAAGAGACCCAGTACTTC. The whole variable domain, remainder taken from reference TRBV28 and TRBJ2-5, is DVKVTQSSRYLVKRTGEKVFLECVQDMDHENMFWYRQDPGLGLRLIYFSYDVKMKEKGDIPEGYSVSREKKERFSLILESASTNQTSMYLCASSLGITEETQYFGPGTRLLVL.